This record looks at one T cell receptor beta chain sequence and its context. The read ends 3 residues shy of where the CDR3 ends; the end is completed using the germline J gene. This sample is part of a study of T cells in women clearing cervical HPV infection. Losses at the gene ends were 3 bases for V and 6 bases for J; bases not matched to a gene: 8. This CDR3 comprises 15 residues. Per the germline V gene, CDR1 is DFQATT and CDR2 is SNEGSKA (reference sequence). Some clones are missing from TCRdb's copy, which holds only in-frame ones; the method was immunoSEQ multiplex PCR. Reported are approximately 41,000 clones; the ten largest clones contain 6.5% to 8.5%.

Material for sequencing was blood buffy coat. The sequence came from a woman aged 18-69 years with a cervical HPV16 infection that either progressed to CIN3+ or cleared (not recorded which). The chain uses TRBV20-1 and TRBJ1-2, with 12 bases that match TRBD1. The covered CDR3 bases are TGCAGTGCTAGGACCACCGGGACAGGGGGCCATGGC. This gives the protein CSARTTGTGGHG. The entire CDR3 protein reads CSARTTGTGGHGYTF.